This TCR beta chain was documented in a study of T-cell memory formation after mild COVID-19. Background on the study: TCR clustering was largely donor specific.

Concerning this clonotype itself: Its antigen is unknown.

Overall study results and limits: Clones that contracted clustered mainly in CM and EM if CD4+ and in EMRA if CD8+. Clones contracting day 15 to 85 were balanced CD4/CD8; later expanders leaned CD4+.

V dropped 6 bases and J dropped 1 base, with 20 bases sitting between them. The CDR3 covers 17 residues. TCRdb redid the calling of the 5' RACE reads with MiXCR, one entry per CDR3 protein. The sample gives 250,000 to 350,000 distinct CDR3 sequences, roughly 16% of which show up once; more than 20% is in the top ten. Specimen: PBMCs or a T cell subset sorted from them (not recorded which). The clonotype originates from a man aged 18-30 years who had mild COVID-19 (a few samples of this study predate the infection). Cell type and time point are not known. The chain carries TRBV12-3 or TRBV12-4 and TRBJ2-3, with D perhaps matching TRBD1 or TRBD2 (5 bases each). The CDR3 coding sequence is TGTGCCAGCAGCCGTAGAGGGGCGGTAATGGGCACAGATACGCAGTATTTT. Translation gives CASSRRGAVMGTDTQYF.